This TCR beta chain was obtained from a study of T cell responses to AZD1222 COVID-19 vaccine. The CDR3 contains 15 residues. V gave up 2 bases and J gave up 7 bases; unmatched junction bases: 9. The V gene's germline CDR1 is MNHEY and CDR2 SVGAGI. Only a few counts were recorded for this clone. Some clones are missing from TCRdb's copy, which holds only in-frame ones; the method was immunoSEQ multiplex PCR. Of about 140,000 clones listed, 89% are singletons. This chain connects TRBV6-5 to TRBJ2-7; TRBD1 matches at 9 bases. The material sequenced was peripheral blood, taken on day 0 of AZD1222 vaccination. This receptor was obtained from an adult in good health. CDR3 region: CASSYDRGSLKEQYF. CDR3 in DNA: TGTGCCAGCAGTTACGACAGGGGGTCATTGAAAGAGCAGTACTTC.